The 27 T cell receptor beta chains below all came from one sample that was sequenced in a study of naive and memory T cell subsets. The study's findings and limits: A few larger clonotypes appeared in naive repertoires, especially CD8, possibly memory cells re-expressing CD45RA.

The beta constant-region primer was an equimolar mix of two oligonucleotides covering TRBC1 and TRBC2. The ligated cDNA underwent four PCR rounds using SP2 and nested alpha and beta constant-region primers. Each CDR3 protein is one row after TCRdb ran MiXCR on the UMI-ligation and nested PCR reads. The sample yields about 90,000 distinct CDR3 sequences, approximately 10% seen once. These receptors have no identified antigens. The sample comprised naive CD4+ T cells from blood. These receptors came from a human donor in good health.

There are many counts of this clonotype. The CDR3 nucleotides read TGTGCCAGCAGCCAAGATCGGGGGTCATATTCACCCCTCCACTTT. Translated: CASSQDRGSYSPLHF. The chain uses TRBV3-1 and TRBJ1-6; D is possibly TRBD1 (5 bases). Trimming shortened V by 0 bases and J by 8 bases, and 11 bases separated the two germline ends. CDR3 length: 15 amino acids. Per the germline V gene, CDR1 is LGHDT and CDR2 is YNNKEL (reference sequence).

This clonotype has more than one count but fewer than ten. This sequence joins TRBV6-5 and TRBJ1-2, with D perhaps matching TRBD1 (6 bases). The germline V and J ends were trimmed by 0 bases and 7 bases, with 15 bases remaining between them. The germline CDR1 and CDR2 sequences are MNHEY and SVGAGI. CDR3 length: 15 residues. CDR3 DNA: TGTGCCAGCAGTTACTCGAATCTCAGGGGCCTTGGCTACACCTTC. Translating it yields CASSYSNLRGLGYTF.

V and J are TRBV20-1 and TRBJ2-7; no clear D gene. CDR3 length equals 14 residues. Per the germline V gene, CDR1 is DFQATT and CDR2 is SNEGSKA (reference sequence). The V gene lost 6 bases and the J gene lost 3 bases, with 18 bases spanning the gap. CDR3 sequence (DNA): TGCAGTGCGGCCGGACGGCCTGGTGGCTACGAGCAGTACTTC. Translating gives CSAAGRPGGYEQYF.

This clonotype turned up a few times. The chain couples TRBV28 to TRBJ2-2; D might be TRBD2 (5 bases). Germline values: CDR1 MDHEN, CDR2 SYDVKM. The CDR3 length is 16 residues. Trimming took off 3 bases at V and 6 bases at J, with 17 bases between the two ends. Written as DNA, the CDR3 is TGTGCCAGCAGTTTTCATGGTAGAGGGATGCCCGGGGAGCTGTTTTTT. Its protein is CASSFHGRGMPGELFF.

This clonotype appeared a few times. The chain combines TRBV14 with TRBJ2-4; maybe TRBD2 (5 bases). The CDR3 totals 13 residues. Deletions cut 1 base from V and 7 bases from J, with 8 bases between. Germline CDR1 and CDR2: SGHDN and FVKESK. The CDR3 here is CASSQVSGNIQYF. The DNA of the CDR3 is TGTGCCAGCAGCCAAGTATCGGGGAACATTCAGTACTTC.

DNA for the CDR3: TGCAGTGCTAGTACCGGACAGGGGGCTTCCTACGAGCAGTACTTC. Its protein is CSASTGQGASYEQYF. V is TRBV20-1 and J is TRBJ2-7; 11 bases match TRBD1. Germline-derived CDR1 and CDR2 are DFQATT and SNEGSKA (reference sequence). V dropped 3 bases and J dropped 1; count of bases not matched to a gene: 5. The CDR3 is made up of 15 amino acids.

Many counts were recorded for this clonotype. The gene calls are TRBV5-1 and TRBJ2-1; TRBD2 agrees at 9 bases. The CDR3 covers 15 residues. Germline CDR1 SGHRS, CDR2 YFSETQ. J lost 4 bases, V lost 0 bases, and 2 bases had no gene match. The CDR3 coding sequence is TGCGCCAGCAGCTTGGACCTAGCGGGGTACAATGAGCAGTTCTTC. As protein: CASSLDLAGYNEQFF.

V usage is TRBV9 and J usage is TRBJ2-7; 8 bases are a match to TRBD2. The V gene end was trimmed by 3 bases and the J gene end by 3 bases; junction bases not matched to a gene: 5. In germline, CDR1 is SGDLS, CDR2 YYNGEE. The CDR3 has 14 amino acids. The CDR3 sequence is CASSATSGNYEQYF. In DNA form, the CDR3 reads TGTGCCAGCAGCGCCACTAGCGGAAACTACGAGCAGTACTTC. The full variable domain, completed using reference TRBV9 and TRBJ2-7, is DSGVTQTPKHLITATGQRVTLRCSPRSGDLSVYWYQQSLDQGLQFLIQYYNGEERAKGNILERFSAQQFPDLHSELNLSSLELGDSALYFCASSATSGNYEQYFGPGTRLTVT.

This clonotype was detected ten times or more. This chain joins TRBV29-1 and TRBJ2-7; 8 positions agree with TRBD2. The CDR3 runs to 13 residues. CDR1 and CDR2 (germline): SQVTM, ANQGSEA. V was clipped by 7 bases and J by 2 bases; unmatched bases: 7. Here the CDR3 DNA reads TGCAGCGCCATACTAGCGGAACCCTACGAGCAGTACTTC. It translates to CSAILAEPYEQYF.

The V and J genes are TRBV5-1 and TRBJ2-4; perhaps D is TRBD1 or TRBD2 (5 bases each). V dropped 4 bases and J dropped 1 base, with 24 bases sitting between them. Looked up from germline, CDR1 is SGHRS and CDR2 is YFSETQ. CDR3 length equals 19 residues. The CDR3 bases are TGCGCCAGCAGCCCCATTCTGGGACGCCGGGACCCGGCCAAAAACATTCAGTACTTC. It is translated as CASSPILGRRDPAKNIQYF.

The chain combines TRBV9 with TRBJ2-1; no reliable D call. This CDR3 comprises 13 residues. Trimming stripped 1 base from V and 7 bases from J, with 9 bases between. CDR1 and CDR2 (germline): SGDLS, YYNGEE. CDR3: CASSVLAGNEQFF. The CDR3 nucleotides are TGTGCCAGCAGCGTATTGGCCGGTAATGAGCAGTTCTTC. Looking up the rest from reference TRBV9 and TRBJ2-1 gives the full variable domain: DSGVTQTPKHLITATGQRVTLRCSPRSGDLSVYWYQQSLDQGLQFLIQYYNGEERAKGNILERFSAQQFPDLHSELNLSSLELGDSALYFCASSVLAGNEQFFGPGTRLTVL.

This clonotype was seen repeatedly, ten times or more. The V gene is TRBV4-3, the J gene TRBJ2-7; TRBD1 might be the D (6 bases). Trimming shortened V by 0 bases and J by 9 bases, and 12 bases separated the two germline ends. There are 13 residues in the CDR3. Per germline, CDR1 LGHNA and CDR2 YSLEER. CDR3 nucleotide sequence: TGCGCCAGCAGCCAAGATGGGGGCTTACGGCAGTACTTC. It translates to CASSQDGGLRQYF.

The sample holds a few counts of this clonotype. The rearrangement uses TRBV12-3 or TRBV12-4 and TRBJ2-7; the D gene is possibly TRBD2 (5 bases). The V end was cut by 1 base, the J end by 4 bases, with 8 bases between. The CDR3 has 13 amino acids. CDR3 sequence reads: CASSLGTRYEQYF. The CDR3, as DNA: TGTGCCAGCAGTTTAGGGACTCGTTACGAGCAGTACTTC.

The V gene is TRBV12-3 or TRBV12-4, the J gene TRBJ2-5; D unclear. V was trimmed by 3 bases and J by 5 bases, leaving 10 bases between them. This CDR3 is 13 amino acids long. The CDR3 sequence is CASSFRAAETQYF. CDR3 in DNA: TGTGCCAGCAGTTTTCGGGCGGCTGAGACCCAGTACTTC.

V is TRBV29-1 and J is TRBJ1-5; D gene ambiguous. The V and J ends lost 4 bases and 1 base respectively, with 8 bases between them. CDR3 size: 13 residues. From germline, CDR1 is SQVTM and CDR2 ANQGSEA. This CDR3 reads CSVGLRSNQPQHF. CDR3 DNA: TGCAGCGTTGGGCTTAGAAGCAATCAGCCCCAGCATTTT.

This clonotype was counted a few times. The chain joins TRBV7-9 to TRBJ1-5; D gene unclear. This CDR3 contains 15 residues. Trimming pared 1 base from V and 6 bases from J, leaving 13 bases between. CDR1 SEHNR and CDR2 FQNEAQ come from the germline V gene (reference sequence). CDR3 protein: CASSLGSGFGQPQHF. As DNA, the CDR3 is TGTGCCAGCAGCTTAGGGTCCGGGTTCGGTCAGCCCCAGCATTTT. The full variable domain, in which reference TRBV7-9 and TRBJ1-5 provide the parts outside the CDR3, is DTGVSQNPRHKITKRGQNVTFRCDPISEHNRLYWYRQTLGQGPEFLTYFQNEAQLEKSRLLSDRFSAERPKGSFSTLEIQRTEQGDSAMYLCASSLGSGFGQPQHFGDGTRLSIL.

The gene calls are TRBV20-1 and TRBJ2-1, with 11 bases that match TRBD2. Trimming took 0 bases from V and 10 from J; bases not matched to a gene: 14. The germline CDR1 and CDR2 sequences are DFQATT and SNEGSKA (reference sequence). The CDR3 sequence is 17 residues long. CDR3 sequence reads: CSARDHGLAGGPREQFF. CDR3 DNA: TGCAGTGCTAGAGATCACGGGTTAGCGGGGGGGCCTCGCGAGCAGTTCTTC.

This clonotype was recorded a few times. V is TRBV6-2 or TRBV6-3 and J is TRBJ2-7; D gene uncertain. The V end lost 5 bases, the J end lost 4 bases, and 6 bases lay between the germline ends. This CDR3 comprises 11 residues. The germline gives CDR1 MNHEY, CDR2 SVGEGT. The CDR3 DNA is TGTGCCAGCAGTACGCCATACGAGCAGTACTTC. The encoded protein is CASSTPYEQYF.

This clonotype was counted only a few times. V is TRBV14 and J is TRBJ2-7, with a possible D match to TRBD2 (5 bases). The CDR3 covers 16 residues. The V end lost 4 bases, the J end lost 6 bases, and 22 bases lay between the germline ends. Germline CDR1 and CDR2: SGHDN and FVKESK. The CDR3 loop reads CASSPNSGFPTSEQYF. For the CDR3, the DNA is TGTGCCAGCAGCCCGAATTCGGGGTTTCCTACGAGCGAGCAGTACTTC.

This clonotype was seen many times. V and J are TRBV6-6 and TRBJ1-6; 7 bases agree with TRBD1. V lost 6 bases to trimming and J lost 12 bases; unmatched junction nucleotides: 14. This CDR3 is built from 15 residues. The germline V gene encodes CDR1 MNHNY and CDR2 SVGAGI (reference sequence). The CDR3 here is CASSNPQGPVLPLHF. The CDR3 region has the DNA TGTGCCAGCAGCAACCCACAGGGGCCTGTCTTACCCCTCCACTTT.

There are many counts of this clonotype. J is TRBJ2-1 and V is TRBV7-9; D may correspond to TRBD1 or TRBD2 (5 bases each). V dropped 3 bases and J dropped 3 bases, with 9 bases sitting between them. This CDR3 is 14 amino acids long. CDR1 and CDR2 (germline): SEHNR, FQNEAQ (reference sequence). This CDR3 reads CASSFRGDYNEQFF. Written as DNA, the CDR3 is TGTGCCAGCAGCTTCAGAGGGGACTACAATGAGCAGTTCTTC.

In its sample, this clonotype was seen many times. Here the CDR3 reads CASDRTSGPPSTDTQYF. The CDR3 nucleotides read TGTGCCAGCGACAGGACTAGCGGGCCTCCTAGCACAGATACGCAGTATTTT. The chain is built from TRBV7-9 and TRBJ2-3; 11 bases match TRBD2. Germline V gene sequence: CDR1 SEHNR, CDR2 FQNEAQ (reference sequence). The CDR3 length is 17 residues. V gave up 8 bases and J gave up 0 bases; unmatched junction bases: 10.

The chain couples TRBV29-1 to TRBJ1-1, with D maybe TRBD1 (6 bases). The germline gives CDR1 SQVTM, CDR2 ANQGSEA. Trimming took 5 bases from V and 0 from J, leaving 10 bases between them. This CDR3 has 13 amino acids. CDR3 protein: CSVSGTLNTEAFF. DNA for the CDR3: TGCAGCGTTTCCGGGACACTGAACACTGAAGCTTTCTTT. Together with reference TRBV29-1 and TRBJ1-1, the CDR3 gives the full variable domain: SAVISQKPSRDICQRGTSLTIQCQVDSQVTMMFWYRQQPGQSLTLIATANQGSEATYESGFVIDKFPISRPNLTFSTLTVSNMSPEDSSIYLCSVSGTLNTEAFFGQGTRLTVV.

The table lists this clonotype with many counts. This sequence joins TRBV25-1 and TRBJ2-7, with D possibly TRBD2 on 6 matching bases. CDR1 is MGHDK and CDR2 is SYGVNS in the germline V gene. This CDR3 spans 14 amino acids. With 2 bases removed from V and 6 bases from J, the gap between germline ends came to 14 bases. The CDR3 nucleotides are TGTGCCAGCAGTGAAGCGGGACCCCGGAGCGAGCAGTACTTC. Amino acids: CASSEAGPRSEQYF.

There are many counts of this clonotype. The CDR3, as DNA: TGTGCCAGCAGTCTGCCGGACAGGGCGCACTACGAGCAGTACTTC. This encodes CASSLPDRAHYEQYF. The V gene is TRBV11-1, the J gene TRBJ2-7, with 8 bases lining up with TRBD1. V was clipped by 6 bases and J by 3 bases; unmatched bases: 10. Germline CDR1 reads SGHAT; CDR2 reads FQDESV (reference sequence). This CDR3 is built from 15 residues.

This clonotype came up many times. V gene TRBV20-1 combines with J gene TRBJ2-1; D assignment may be TRBD1 or TRBD2 (6 bases each). Trimming removed 3 bases from V and 9 bases from J, with 9 bases in between. The CDR3 runs to 11 residues. The germline CDR1 and CDR2 sequences are DFQATT and SNEGSKA (reference sequence). This chain's CDR3 is CSARGGGEQFF. The CDR3 DNA sequence: TGCAGTGCTAGGGGGGGCGGTGAGCAGTTCTTC.

A few counts support this clonotype. This chain joins TRBV10-3 and TRBJ1-5, with D possibly being TRBD1 (5 bases). Germline CDR1 is ENHRY and CDR2 is SYGVKD. V was pared by 4 bases and J by 3 bases, with 7 bases between. This CDR3 spans 13 amino acids. In DNA, the CDR3 is TGTGCCATCAGTGGGGGGACCAATCAGCCCCAGCATTTT. Protein sequence: CAISGGTNQPQHF.